Shown below are 2 T cell receptor beta chains from a single sample sequenced in a study of cytomegalovirus exposure and HLA in healthy donors. 60 Vbeta and 13 Jbeta primers were used in PCR. Libraries were prepared by immunoSEQ multiplex PCR; TCRdb keeps only in-frame clonotypes and omits some of them. The sample includes under 200,000 clones, just under 80% of them seen just once. The specimen was PBMCs. These TCRs come from a woman aged 45-65 years in good health and CMV-seropositive.

CDR3 in DNA: TGTGCCAGCAGCCGTGGGGGACAGACCGGGGAGCTGTTTTTT. Its translation: CASSRGGQTGELFF. The chain employs TRBV7-2 and TRBJ2-2; 7 positions agree with TRBD1. The J segment lost 5 bases and the V segment lost 5 bases, leaving 5 bases of the junction unmatched. The CDR3 sequence is 14 residues long. The germline CDR1 and CDR2 sequences are SGHTA and FQGNSA.

V is TRBV25-1 and J is TRBJ2-7, with a tentative D call TRBD2 (6 bases). Trimming shortened V by 2 bases and J by 5 bases, and 10 bases separated the two germline ends. The CDR3 is made up of 13 amino acids. Germline assignment: CDR1 MGHDK and CDR2 SYGVNS. CDR3 in DNA: TGTGCCAGCAGTGAAATGGGGGGACACGAGCAGTACTTC. It is translated as CASSEMGGHEQYF.